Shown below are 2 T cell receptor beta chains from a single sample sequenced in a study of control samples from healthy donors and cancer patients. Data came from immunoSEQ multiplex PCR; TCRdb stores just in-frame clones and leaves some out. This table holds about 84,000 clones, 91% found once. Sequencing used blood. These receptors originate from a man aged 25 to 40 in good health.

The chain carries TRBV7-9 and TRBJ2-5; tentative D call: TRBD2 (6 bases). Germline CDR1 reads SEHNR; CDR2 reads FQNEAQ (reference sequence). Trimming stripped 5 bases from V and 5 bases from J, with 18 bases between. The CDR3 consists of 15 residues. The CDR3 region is CASSPPASAVETQYF. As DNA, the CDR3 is TGTGCCAGCAGCCCCCCAGCTAGCGCCGTGGAGACCCAGTACTTC.

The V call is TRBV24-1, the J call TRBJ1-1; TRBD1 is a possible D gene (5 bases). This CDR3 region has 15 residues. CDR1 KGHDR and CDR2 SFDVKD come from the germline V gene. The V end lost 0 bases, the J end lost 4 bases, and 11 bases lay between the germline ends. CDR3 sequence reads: CATSDLRGGATEAFF. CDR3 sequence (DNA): TGTGCCACCAGTGATTTGCGGGGTGGGGCCACTGAAGCTTTCTTT.